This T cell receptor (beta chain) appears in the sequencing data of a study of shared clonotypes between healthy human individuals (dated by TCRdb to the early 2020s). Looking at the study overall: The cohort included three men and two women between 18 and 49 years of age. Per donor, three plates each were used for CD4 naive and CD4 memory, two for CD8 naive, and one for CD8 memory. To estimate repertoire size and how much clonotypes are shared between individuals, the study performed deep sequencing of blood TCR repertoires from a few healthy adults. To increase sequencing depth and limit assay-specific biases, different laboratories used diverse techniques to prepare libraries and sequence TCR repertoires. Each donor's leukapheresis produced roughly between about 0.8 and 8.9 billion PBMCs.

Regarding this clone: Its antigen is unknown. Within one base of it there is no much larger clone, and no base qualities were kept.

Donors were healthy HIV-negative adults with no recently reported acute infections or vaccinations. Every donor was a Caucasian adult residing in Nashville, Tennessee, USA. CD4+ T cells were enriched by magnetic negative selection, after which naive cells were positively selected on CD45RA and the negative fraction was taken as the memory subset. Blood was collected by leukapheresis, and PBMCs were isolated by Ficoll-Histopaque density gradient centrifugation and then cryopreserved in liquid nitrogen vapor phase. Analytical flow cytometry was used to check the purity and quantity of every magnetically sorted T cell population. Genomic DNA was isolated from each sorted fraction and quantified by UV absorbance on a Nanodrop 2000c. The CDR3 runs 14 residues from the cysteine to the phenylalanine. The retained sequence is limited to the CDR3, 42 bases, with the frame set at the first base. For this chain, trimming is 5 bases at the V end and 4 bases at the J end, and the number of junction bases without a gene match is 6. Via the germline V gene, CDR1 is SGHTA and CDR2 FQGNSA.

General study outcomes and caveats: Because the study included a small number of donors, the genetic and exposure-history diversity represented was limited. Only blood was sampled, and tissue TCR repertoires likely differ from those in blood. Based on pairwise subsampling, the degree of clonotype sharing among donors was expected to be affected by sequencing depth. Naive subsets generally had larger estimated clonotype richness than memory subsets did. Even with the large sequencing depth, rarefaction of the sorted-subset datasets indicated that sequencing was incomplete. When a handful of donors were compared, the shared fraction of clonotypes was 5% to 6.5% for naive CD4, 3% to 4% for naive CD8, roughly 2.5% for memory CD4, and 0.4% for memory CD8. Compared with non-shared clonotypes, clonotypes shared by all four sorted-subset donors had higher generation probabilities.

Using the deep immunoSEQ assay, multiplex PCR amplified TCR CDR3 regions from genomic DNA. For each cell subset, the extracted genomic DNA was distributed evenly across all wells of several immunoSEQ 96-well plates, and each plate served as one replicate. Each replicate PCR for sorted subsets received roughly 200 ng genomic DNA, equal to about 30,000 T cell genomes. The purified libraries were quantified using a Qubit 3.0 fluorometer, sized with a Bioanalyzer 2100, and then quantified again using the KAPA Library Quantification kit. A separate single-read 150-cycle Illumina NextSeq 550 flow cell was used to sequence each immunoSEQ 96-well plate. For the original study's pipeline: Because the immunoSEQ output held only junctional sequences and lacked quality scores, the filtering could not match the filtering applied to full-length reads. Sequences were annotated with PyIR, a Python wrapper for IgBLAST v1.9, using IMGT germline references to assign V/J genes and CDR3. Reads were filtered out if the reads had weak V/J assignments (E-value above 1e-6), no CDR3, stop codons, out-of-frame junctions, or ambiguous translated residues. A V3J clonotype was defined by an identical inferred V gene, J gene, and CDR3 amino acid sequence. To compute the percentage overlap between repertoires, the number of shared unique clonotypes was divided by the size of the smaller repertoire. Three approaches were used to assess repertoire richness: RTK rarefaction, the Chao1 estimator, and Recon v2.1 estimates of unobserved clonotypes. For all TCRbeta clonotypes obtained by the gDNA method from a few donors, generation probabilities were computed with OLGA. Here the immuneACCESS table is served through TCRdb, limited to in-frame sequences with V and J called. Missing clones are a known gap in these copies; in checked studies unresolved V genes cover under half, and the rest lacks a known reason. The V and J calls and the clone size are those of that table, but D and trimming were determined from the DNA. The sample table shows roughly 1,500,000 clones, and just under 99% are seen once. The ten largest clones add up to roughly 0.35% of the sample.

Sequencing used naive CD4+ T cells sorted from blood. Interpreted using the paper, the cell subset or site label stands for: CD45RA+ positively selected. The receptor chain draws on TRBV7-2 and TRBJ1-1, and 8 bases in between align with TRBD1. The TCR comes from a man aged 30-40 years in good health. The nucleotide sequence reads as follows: TGTGCCAGCAGCATTCACACAGGGGGCACTGAAGCTTTCTTT. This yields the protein CASSIHTGGTEAFF. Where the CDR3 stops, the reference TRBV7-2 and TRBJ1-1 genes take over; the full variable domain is GAGVSQSPSNKVTEKGKDVELRCDPISGHTALYWYRQSLGQGLEFLIYFQGNSAPDKSGLPSDRFSAERTGGSVSTLTIQRTQQEDSAVYLCASSIHTGGTEAFFGQGTRLTVV.